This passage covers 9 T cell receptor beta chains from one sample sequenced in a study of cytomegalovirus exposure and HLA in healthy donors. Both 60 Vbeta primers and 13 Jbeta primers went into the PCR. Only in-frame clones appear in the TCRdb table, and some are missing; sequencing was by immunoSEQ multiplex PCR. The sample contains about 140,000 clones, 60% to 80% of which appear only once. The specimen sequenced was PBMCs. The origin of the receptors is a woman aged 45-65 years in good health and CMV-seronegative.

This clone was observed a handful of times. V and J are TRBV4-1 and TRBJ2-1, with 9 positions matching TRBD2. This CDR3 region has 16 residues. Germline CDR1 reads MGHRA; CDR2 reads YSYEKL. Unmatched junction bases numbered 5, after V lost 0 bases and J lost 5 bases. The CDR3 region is CASSQEPAGGHNEQFF. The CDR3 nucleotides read TGCGCCAGCAGCCAAGAGCCCGCGGGGGGGCACAATGAGCAGTTCTTC.

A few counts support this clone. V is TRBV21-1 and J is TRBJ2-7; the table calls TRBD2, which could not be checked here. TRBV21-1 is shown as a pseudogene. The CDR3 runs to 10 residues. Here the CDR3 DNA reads TGTGCCAGCAAACTAGGCGAGCAGTACTTC. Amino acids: CASKLGEQYF.

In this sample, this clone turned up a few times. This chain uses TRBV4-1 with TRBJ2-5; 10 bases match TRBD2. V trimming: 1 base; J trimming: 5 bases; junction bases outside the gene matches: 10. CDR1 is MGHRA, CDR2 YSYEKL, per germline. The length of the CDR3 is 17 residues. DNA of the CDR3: TGCGCCAGCAGCCAAGGGGGAGGGAGGACTAGCGGTGAGACCCAGTACTTC. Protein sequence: CASSQGGGRTSGETQYF.

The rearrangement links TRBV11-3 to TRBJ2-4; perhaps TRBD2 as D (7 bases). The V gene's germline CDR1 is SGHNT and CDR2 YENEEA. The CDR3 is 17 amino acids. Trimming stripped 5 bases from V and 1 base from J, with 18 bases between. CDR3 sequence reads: CASSHEGGAGAKNIQYF. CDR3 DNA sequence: TGTGCCAGCAGCCATGAGGGGGGGGCTGGGGCCAAAAACATTCAGTACTTC.

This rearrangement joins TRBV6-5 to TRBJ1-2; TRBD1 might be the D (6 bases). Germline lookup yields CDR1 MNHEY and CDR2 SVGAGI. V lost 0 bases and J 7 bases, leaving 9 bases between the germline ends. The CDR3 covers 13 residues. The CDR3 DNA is TGTGCCAGCAGTTACTCAGAAGGGGGTGGCTACACCTTC. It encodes CASSYSEGGGYTF.

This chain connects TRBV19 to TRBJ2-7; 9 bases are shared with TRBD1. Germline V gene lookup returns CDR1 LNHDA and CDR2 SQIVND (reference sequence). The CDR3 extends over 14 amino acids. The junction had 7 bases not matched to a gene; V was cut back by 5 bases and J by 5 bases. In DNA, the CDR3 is TGTGCCAGTAGTTGGGGGACAGGGAGAAACGAGCAGTACTTC. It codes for CASSWGTGRNEQYF.

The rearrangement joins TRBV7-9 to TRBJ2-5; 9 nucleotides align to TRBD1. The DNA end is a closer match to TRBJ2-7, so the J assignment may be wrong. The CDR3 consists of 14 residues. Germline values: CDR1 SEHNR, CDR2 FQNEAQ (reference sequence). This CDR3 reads CASSSGQGSYEQYF. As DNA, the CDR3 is TGTGCCAGCAGCTCCGGACAGGGGTCCTACGAGCAGTACTTC.

In DNA form, the CDR3 reads TGCGCCAGCAGCATTTTTGACGGTAGCTTCTCTGGAAACACCATATATTTT. This encodes CASSIFDGSFSGNTIYF. The chain carries TRBV5-1 and TRBJ1-3; no firm D call. V gave up 4 bases and J gave up 0 bases, with 17 bases separating them. Germline CDR1 is SGHRS and CDR2 is YFSETQ. The CDR3 extends over 17 amino acids.

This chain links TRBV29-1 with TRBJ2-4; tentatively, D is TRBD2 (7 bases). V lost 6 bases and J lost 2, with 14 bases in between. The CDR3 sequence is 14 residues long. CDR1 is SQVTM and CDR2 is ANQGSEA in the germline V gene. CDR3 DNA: TGCAGCGTCTGGGAGGGGGGGACCAAAAACATTCAGTACTTC. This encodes CSVWEGGTKNIQYF.